The 16 T cell receptor beta chains reported below all come from one sample, sequenced in a study of T-cell reconstitution after alpha-beta-depleted transplantation in children. A library of TCRbeta sequences, prepared with unique molecular identifiers, was generated. TCRdb itself ran the PCR reads through MiXCR, one entry per CDR3 protein. The sample consists of roughly 66,000 distinct CDR3 sequences, 4.9% of them appearing once. The sample in question was PBMCs, mostly from graft donor cells, obtained 180 days after TCRalphabeta/CD19-depleted stem cell transplant. These receptors came from a boy under two years old who had a stem cell transplant for acute myeloid leukemia, so the T cells may come from the graft donor.

In this sample, this clonotype turned up many times. This sequence joins TRBV20-1 and TRBJ2-7, with a weak D call TRBD2 (5 bases). The ends were cut back, 6 bases at V and 5 bases at J, with 23 bases in the middle. The CDR3 extends over 15 amino acids. CDR1 is DFQATT and CDR2 is SNEGSKA in the germline V gene (reference sequence). CDR3 amino acids: CSAGMRAPGGDEQYF. The CDR3, as DNA: TGCAGTGCCGGGATGAGAGCCCCAGGTGGCGACGAGCAGTACTTC.

This clonotype was observed at least ten times. The V call is TRBV7-3, the J call TRBJ2-3, with D possibly being TRBD2 (5 bases). CDR1 and CDR2 (germline): SGHTA, FQGTGA. The CDR3 sequence is 15 residues long. V dropped 1 base and J dropped 2 bases, with 10 bases sitting between them. The CDR3 DNA is TGTGCCAGCAGCTTAAGTGGAGGATTCACAGATACGCAGTATTTT. Encoded protein: CASSLSGGFTDTQYF. Full variable domain (remainder filled in from reference TRBV7-3 and TRBJ2-3): GAGVSQTPSNKVTEKGKYVELRCDPISGHTALYWYRQSLGQGPEFLIYFQGTGAADDSGLPNDRFFAVRPEGSVSTLKIQRTERGDSAVYLCASSLSGGFTDTQYFGPGTRLTVL.

This clonotype was counted many times. This chain uses TRBV20-1 with TRBJ1-2; D not resolved. V was trimmed by 3 bases and J by 4 bases, leaving 15 bases between them. Germline V gene lookup returns CDR1 DFQATT and CDR2 SNEGSKA (reference sequence). The CDR3 length is 14 residues. CDR3 DNA: TGCAGTGCTAGTGGTATCCGTCTTTTCTATGGCTACACCTTC. Protein product: CSASGIRLFYGYTF.

This clonotype was counted at least ten times. V gene TRBV12-3 or TRBV12-4 combines with J gene TRBJ2-3; weak D call: TRBD2 (5 bases). The ends were cut back, 6 bases at V and 6 bases at J, with 13 bases in the middle. CDR3 size: 13 residues. CDR3 DNA sequence: TGTGCCAGCAGCCCCACTAGTTTCGATACGCAGTATTTT. This gives the protein CASSPTSFDTQYF.

There are many counts of this clonotype. V usage is TRBV5-1 and J usage is TRBJ2-3, with 9 bases identical to TRBD2. The CDR3 loop spans 16 amino acids. In germline, CDR1 is SGHRS, CDR2 YFSETQ. V lost 4 bases, J lost 0 bases, and 6 bases stayed unmatched. DNA of the CDR3: TGCGCCAGCAGCCCCCCTAGCGGGGTAAGCACAGATACGCAGTATTTT. It encodes CASSPPSGVSTDTQYF. The full variable domain, in which reference TRBV5-1 and TRBJ2-3 provide the parts outside the CDR3, is KAGVTQTPRYLIKTRGQQVTLSCSPISGHRSVSWYQQTPGQGLQFLFEYFSETQRNKGNFPGRFSGRQFSNSRSEMNVSTLELGDSALYLCASSPPSGVSTDTQYFGPGTRLTVL.

This clonotype occurred many times. V gene TRBV4-3 combines with J gene TRBJ2-7; 13 bases map to TRBD2. Unmatched junction bases numbered 13, after V lost 0 bases and J lost 5 bases. The CDR3 extends over 19 amino acids. Germline V gene lookup returns CDR1 LGHNA and CDR2 YSLEER. The CDR3: CASSQDRGLAGRPGNEQYF. The CDR3 DNA is TGCGCCAGCAGCCAAGATCGGGGACTAGCGGGGAGGCCTGGAAACGAGCAGTACTTC.

The chain joins TRBV24-1 to TRBJ2-2, with TRBD1 as a possible D gene (6 bases). This CDR3 spans 14 amino acids. Trimming took 11 bases from V and 6 from J, leaving 18 bases between them. Germline V lookup: CDR1 KGHDR, CDR2 SFDVKD. CDR3 sequence reads: CARGLGRGSGELFF. Here the CDR3 DNA reads TGTGCCAGGGGCTTGGGCAGGGGTTCCGGGGAGCTGTTTTTT.

This clonotype was seen ten or more times. The V gene is TRBV11-1, the J gene TRBJ2-6; D is possibly TRBD1 or TRBD2 (5 bases each). Germline CDR1 and CDR2: SGHAT and FQDESV (reference sequence). With 5 bases removed from V and 4 bases from J, the gap between germline ends came to 24 bases. The CDR3 contains 19 residues. This chain's CDR3 is CASSLHVGDPGGGANVLTF. CDR3 coding DNA: TGTGCCAGCAGCCTCCACGTTGGGGACCCTGGAGGAGGGGCCAACGTCCTGACTTTC.

This clonotype has more than one count but fewer than ten. The chain has TRBV4-3 and TRBJ2-3; D is unresolved. This CDR3 is 15 amino acids long. The germline V gene encodes CDR1 LGHNA and CDR2 YSLEER. The germline V and J ends were trimmed by 4 bases and 4 bases, with 15 bases remaining between them. For the CDR3, the DNA is TGCGCCAGCAGCCCCCTCGTGGGAAATTCAGATACGCAGTATTTT. Protein product: CASSPLVGNSDTQYF.

Many counts were recorded for this clonotype. This chain joins TRBV29-1 and TRBJ2-5, with a tentative D call TRBD1 (5 bases). From germline, CDR1 is SQVTM and CDR2 ANQGSEA. The ends were cut back, 4 bases at V and 1 base at J, with 7 bases in the middle. The CDR3 is 12 residues long. The chain's CDR3 is CSVGQIQETQYF. The CDR3, as DNA: TGCAGCGTTGGACAGATCCAAGAGACCCAGTACTTC.

This clonotype was detected ten times or more. This chain joins TRBV4-1 and TRBJ1-5; 10 bases agree with TRBD1. Germline trimming cut 2 bases from V and 0 bases from J; bases unmatched to any gene: 10. From germline, CDR1 is MGHRA and CDR2 YSYEKL. The CDR3 loop spans 19 amino acids. This CDR3 is CASSQRVGTGVYSNQPQHF. Written as DNA, the CDR3 is TGCGCCAGCAGCCAAAGGGTCGGGACAGGGGTTTATAGCAATCAGCCCCAGCATTTT.

At least ten counts were recorded for this clonotype. This sequence joins TRBV7-4 and TRBJ1-1; unclear D gene. CDR1 is SGHVT, CDR2 SQSDAQ, per germline. Deletions cut 2 bases from V and 9 bases from J, with 1 base between. The CDR3 totals 9 residues. The CDR3 DNA reads TGTGCCAGCAGCTTACAAGCTTTCTTT. The encoded protein is CASSLQAFF.

This clonotype has at least ten counts. The chain recombines TRBV6-5 with TRBJ2-5, with TRBD1 matching 7 bases. This CDR3 contains 17 residues. Germline CDR1 reads MNHEY; CDR2 reads SVGAGI. V was pared by 1 base and J by 4 bases, with 12 bases of the junction left unmatched. DNA of the CDR3: TGTGCCAGCAGTTACTTCGCCCCAACAGGGGTCGGAGAGACCCAGTACTTC. It codes for CASSYFAPTGVGETQYF.

This clonotype was detected many times. The chain employs TRBV6-4 and TRBJ1-6; no clear D. Germline loops: CDR1 MRHNA, CDR2 SNTAGT. CDR3 size: 16 residues. V was pared by 6 bases and J by 13 bases, with 25 bases between. DNA of the CDR3: TGTGCCAGCAGGACACCCTCGCCCCGATCCCCTCTCCCCCTCCACTTT. Encoded protein: CASRTPSPRSPLPLHF.

This clonotype was observed at least ten times. The CDR3 spells CASSSLGTGGSPLHF. The CDR3 coding sequence is TGTGCCAGCAGTTCGCTCGGGACAGGGGGTTCACCCCTCCACTTT. The V and J genes are TRBV12-3 or TRBV12-4 and TRBJ1-6, with 11 bases matching TRBD1. V lost 4 bases and J lost 9; bases outside the gene matches: 5. This CDR3 is built from 15 residues.

This clonotype appeared many times. The chain links TRBV4-3 to TRBJ1-1, with D perhaps matching TRBD1 (5 bases). This CDR3 is built from 14 residues. The germline V gene encodes CDR1 LGHNA and CDR2 YSLEER. V dropped 0 bases and J dropped 6 bases, with 11 bases sitting between them. CDR3 DNA: TGCGCCAGCAGCCAAGAGAGGTGGGGGGCTGAAGCTTTCTTT. Translation gives CASSQERWGAEAFF.